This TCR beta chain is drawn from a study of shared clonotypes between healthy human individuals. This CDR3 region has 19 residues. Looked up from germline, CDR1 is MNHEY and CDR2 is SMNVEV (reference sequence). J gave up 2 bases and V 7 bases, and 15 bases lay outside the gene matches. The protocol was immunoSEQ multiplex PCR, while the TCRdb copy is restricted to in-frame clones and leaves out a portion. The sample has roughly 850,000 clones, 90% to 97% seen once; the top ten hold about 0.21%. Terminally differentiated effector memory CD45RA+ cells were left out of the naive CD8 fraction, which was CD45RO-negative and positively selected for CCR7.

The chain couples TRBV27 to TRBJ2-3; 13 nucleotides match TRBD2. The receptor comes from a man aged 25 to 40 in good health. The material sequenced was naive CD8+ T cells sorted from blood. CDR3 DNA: TGTGCCAGCACGGCGACTAGCGGGAGGAGGAGCCGTACCACAGATACGCAGTATTTT. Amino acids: CASTATSGRRSRTTDTQYF.